This T cell receptor (beta chain) was identified in a study of spatial heterogeneity in lung cancer. At the level of the study: The 65 or so donors had untreated early-stage non-small cell lung cancer. Available PBMC from follow-up, collected a median of approximately 25 months after resection, underwent sequencing.

Trimming took off 7 bases at V and 0 bases at J, with 15 bases between the two ends. The V gene's germline CDR1 is MNHEY and CDR2 SVGEGT. The CDR3 runs 15 residues. The study tagged each TCR cDNA molecule with a unique molecular identifier. MiXCR was run by TCRdb on the 5' RACE reads, yielding one entry per CDR3 protein. The sample holds about 94,000 distinct CDR3 sequences; 15% to 20% are singletons and the top ten take roughly a fifth. As for time point: blood at routine non-recurrence follow-up after resection. The sequenced material consisted of unsorted whole RNA from tumor, nontumor lung or frozen PBMC. This clonotype was counted once.

The sequence was collected from a male donor with early-stage non-small cell lung cancer. The rearrangement uses TRBV6-2 or TRBV6-3 and TRBJ1-2; possible D gene TRBD1, 6 bases. The material sequenced was PBMCs, taken at follow-up. CDR3 loop: CASTTGGGSNYGYTF. As DNA, the CDR3 is TGTGCCAGCACCACCGGAGGGGGATCTAACTATGGCTACACCTTC.